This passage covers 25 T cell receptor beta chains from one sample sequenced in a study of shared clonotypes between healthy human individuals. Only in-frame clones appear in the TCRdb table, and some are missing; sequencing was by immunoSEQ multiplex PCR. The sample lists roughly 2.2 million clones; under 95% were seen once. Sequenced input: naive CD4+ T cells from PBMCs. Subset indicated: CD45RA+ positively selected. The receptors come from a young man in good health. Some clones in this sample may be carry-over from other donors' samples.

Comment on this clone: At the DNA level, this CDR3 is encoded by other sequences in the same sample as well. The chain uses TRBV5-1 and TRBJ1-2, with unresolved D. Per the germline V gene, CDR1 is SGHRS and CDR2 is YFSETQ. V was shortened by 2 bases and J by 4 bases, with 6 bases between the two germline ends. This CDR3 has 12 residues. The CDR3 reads CASSFDSYGYTF. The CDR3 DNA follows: TGCGCCAGCAGCTTCGACTCCTATGGCTACACCTTC.

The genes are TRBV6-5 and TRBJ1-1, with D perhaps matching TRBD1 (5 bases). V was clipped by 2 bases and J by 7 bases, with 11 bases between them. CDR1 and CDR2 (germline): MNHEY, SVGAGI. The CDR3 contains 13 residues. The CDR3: CASSYPGTDEAFF. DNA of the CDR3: TGTGCCAGCAGTTACCCGGGGACGGATGAAGCTTTCTTT.

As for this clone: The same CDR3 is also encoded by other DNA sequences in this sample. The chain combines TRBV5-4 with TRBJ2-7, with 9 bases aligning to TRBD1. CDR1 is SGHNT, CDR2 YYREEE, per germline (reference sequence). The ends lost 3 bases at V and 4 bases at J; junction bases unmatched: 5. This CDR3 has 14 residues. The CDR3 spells CASSSGTGTYEQYF. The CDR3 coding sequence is TGTGCCAGCAGCTCCGGGACAGGGACGTACGAGCAGTACTTC.

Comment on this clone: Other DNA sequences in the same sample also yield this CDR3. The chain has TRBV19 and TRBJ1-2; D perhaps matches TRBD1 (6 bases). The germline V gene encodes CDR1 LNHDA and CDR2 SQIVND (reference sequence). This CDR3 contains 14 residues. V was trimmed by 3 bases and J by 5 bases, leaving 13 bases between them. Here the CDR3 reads CASSIPGQLYGYTF. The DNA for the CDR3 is TGTGCCAGTAGTATCCCCGGACAGCTTTATGGCTACACCTTC.

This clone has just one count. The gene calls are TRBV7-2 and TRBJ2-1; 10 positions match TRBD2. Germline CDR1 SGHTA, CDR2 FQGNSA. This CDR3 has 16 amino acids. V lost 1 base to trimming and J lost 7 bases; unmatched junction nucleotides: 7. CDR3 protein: CASSLVGSGRQNEQFF. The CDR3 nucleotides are TGTGCCAGCAGCTTAGTGGGTAGCGGGAGGCAAAATGAGCAGTTCTTC.

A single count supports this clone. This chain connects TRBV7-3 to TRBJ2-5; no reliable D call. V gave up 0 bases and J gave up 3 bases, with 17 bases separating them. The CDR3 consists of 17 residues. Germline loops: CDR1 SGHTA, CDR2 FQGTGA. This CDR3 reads CASSLTPMVDPKETQYF. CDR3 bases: TGTGCCAGCAGCTTAACCCCAATGGTAGACCCAAAAGAGACCCAGTACTTC.

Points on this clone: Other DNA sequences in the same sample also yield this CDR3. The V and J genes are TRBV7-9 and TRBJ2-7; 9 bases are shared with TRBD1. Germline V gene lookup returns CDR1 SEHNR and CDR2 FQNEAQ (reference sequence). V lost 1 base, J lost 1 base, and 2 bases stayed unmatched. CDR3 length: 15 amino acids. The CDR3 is CASSLVGTGSYEQYF. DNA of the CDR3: TGTGCCAGCAGCTTAGTTGGGACAGGGTCCTACGAGCAGTACTTC.

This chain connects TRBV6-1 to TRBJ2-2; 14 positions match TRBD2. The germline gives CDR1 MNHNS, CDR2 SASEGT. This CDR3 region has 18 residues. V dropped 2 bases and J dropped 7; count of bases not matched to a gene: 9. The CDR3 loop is CASSEQGLAGVWGGELFF. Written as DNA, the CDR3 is TGTGCCAGCAGTGAACAGGGACTAGCGGGAGTCTGGGGCGGGGAGCTGTTTTTT.

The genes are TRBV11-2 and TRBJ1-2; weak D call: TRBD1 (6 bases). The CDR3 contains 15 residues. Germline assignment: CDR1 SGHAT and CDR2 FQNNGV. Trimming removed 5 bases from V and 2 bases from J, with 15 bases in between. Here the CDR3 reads CASSRVRRGNYGYTF. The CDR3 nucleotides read TGTGCCAGCAGCAGGGTGCGGAGGGGGAACTATGGCTACACCTTC. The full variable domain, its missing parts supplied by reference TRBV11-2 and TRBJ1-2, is EAGVAQSPRYKIIEKRQSVAFWCNPISGHATLYWYQQILGQGPKLLIQFQNNGVVDDSQLPKDRFSAERLKGVDSTLKIQPAKLEDSAVYLCASSRVRRGNYGYTFGSGTRLTVV.

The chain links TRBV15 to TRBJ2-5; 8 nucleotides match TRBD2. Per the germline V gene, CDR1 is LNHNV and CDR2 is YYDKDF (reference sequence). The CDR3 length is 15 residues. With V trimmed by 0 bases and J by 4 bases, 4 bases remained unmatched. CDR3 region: CATSRDNSGTETQYF. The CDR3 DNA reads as TGTGCCACCAGCAGAGATAATAGCGGGACAGAGACCCAGTACTTC.

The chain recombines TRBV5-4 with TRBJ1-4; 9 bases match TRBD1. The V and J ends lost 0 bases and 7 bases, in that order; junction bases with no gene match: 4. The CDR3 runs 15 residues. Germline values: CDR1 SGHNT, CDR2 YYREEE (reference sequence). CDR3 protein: CASSLDRGPVEKLFF. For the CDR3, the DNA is TGTGCCAGCAGCTTGGACAGGGGGCCAGTTGAAAAACTGTTTTTT.

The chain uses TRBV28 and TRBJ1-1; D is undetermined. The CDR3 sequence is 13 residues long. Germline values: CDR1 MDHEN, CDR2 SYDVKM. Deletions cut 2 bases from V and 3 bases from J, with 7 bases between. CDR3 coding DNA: TGTGCCAGCAGTTTAGGGAGTCACACTGAAGCTTTCTTT. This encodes CASSLGSHTEAFF.

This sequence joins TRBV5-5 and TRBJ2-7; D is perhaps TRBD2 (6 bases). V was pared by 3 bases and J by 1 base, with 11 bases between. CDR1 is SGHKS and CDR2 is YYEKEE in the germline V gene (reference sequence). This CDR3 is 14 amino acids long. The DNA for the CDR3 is TGTGCCAGCAGCTCCCGGGAGTATTCCTACGAGCAGTACTTC. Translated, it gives CASSSREYSYEQYF. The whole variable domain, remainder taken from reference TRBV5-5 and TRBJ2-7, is DAGVTQSPTHLIKTRGQQVTLRCSPISGHKSVSWYQQVLGQGPQFIFQYYEKEERGRGNFPDRFSARQFPNYSSELNVNALLLGDSALYLCASSSREYSYEQYFGPGTRLTVT.

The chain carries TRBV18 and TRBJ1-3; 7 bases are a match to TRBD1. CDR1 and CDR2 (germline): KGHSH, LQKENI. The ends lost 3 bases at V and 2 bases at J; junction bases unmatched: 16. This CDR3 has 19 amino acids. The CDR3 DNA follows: TGTGCCAGCTCACCCATCCCGACAGGGTACGCAGGGACTGGAAACACCATATATTTT. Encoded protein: CASSPIPTGYAGTGNTIYF.

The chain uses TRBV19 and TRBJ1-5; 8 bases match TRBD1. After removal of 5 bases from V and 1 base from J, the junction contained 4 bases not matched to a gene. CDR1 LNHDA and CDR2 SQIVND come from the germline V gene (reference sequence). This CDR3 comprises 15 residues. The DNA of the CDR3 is TGTGCCAGTAGTCCGCAGGGGGCGAGCAATCAGCCCCAGCATTTT. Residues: CASSPQGASNQPQHF.

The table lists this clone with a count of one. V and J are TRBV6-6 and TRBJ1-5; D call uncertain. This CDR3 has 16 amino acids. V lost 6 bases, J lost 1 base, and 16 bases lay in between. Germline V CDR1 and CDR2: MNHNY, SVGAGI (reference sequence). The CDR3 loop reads CASSPQQEGSNQPQHF. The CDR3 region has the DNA TGTGCCAGCAGCCCTCAGCAAGAGGGAAGCAATCAGCCCCAGCATTTT.

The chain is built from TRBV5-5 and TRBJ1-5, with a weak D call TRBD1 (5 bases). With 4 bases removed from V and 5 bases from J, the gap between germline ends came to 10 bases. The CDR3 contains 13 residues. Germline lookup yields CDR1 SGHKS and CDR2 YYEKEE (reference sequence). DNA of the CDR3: TGTGCCAGCAGCGTCAGGGTCGATCAGCCCCAGCATTTT. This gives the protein CASSVRVDQPQHF.

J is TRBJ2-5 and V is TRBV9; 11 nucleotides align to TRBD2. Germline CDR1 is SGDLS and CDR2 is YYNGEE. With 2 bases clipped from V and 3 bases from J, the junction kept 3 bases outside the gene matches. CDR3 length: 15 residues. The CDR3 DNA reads TGTGCCAGCAGCGTTGGGACTAGCGGAGAAGAGACCCAGTACTTC. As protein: CASSVGTSGEETQYF.

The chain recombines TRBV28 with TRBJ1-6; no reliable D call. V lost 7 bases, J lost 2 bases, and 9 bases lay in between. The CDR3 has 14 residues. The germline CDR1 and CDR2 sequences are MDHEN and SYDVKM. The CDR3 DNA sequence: TGTGCCAGCATGAGGAAAGCCTATAATTCACCCCTCCACTTT. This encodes CASMRKAYNSPLHF.

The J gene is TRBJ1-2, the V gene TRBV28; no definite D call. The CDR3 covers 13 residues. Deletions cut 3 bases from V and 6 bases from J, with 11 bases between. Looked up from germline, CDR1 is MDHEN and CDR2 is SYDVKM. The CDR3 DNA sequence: TGTGCCAGCAGTTTTCCAGGTTTTAATGGCTACACCTTC. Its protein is CASSFPGFNGYTF.

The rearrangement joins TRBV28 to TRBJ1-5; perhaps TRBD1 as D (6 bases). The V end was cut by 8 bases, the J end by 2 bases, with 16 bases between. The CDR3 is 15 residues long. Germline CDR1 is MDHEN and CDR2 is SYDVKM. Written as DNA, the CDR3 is TGTGCCAGCGGCCTCGGGGGCGGGGGCAATCAGCCCCAGCATTTT. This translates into CASGLGGGGNQPQHF.

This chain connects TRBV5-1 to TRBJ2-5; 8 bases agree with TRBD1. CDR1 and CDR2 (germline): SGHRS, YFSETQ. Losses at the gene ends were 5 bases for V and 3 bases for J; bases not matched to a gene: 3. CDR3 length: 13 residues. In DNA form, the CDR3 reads TGCGCCAGCAGACCGACAGGGGAAGAGACCCAGTACTTC. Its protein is CASRPTGEETQYF.

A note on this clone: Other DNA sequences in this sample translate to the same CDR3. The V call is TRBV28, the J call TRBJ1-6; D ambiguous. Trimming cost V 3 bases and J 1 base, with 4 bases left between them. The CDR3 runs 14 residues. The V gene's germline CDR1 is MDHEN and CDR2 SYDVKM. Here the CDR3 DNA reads TGTGCCAGCAGTTTTCGGTCCTATAATTCACCCCTCCACTTT. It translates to CASSFRSYNSPLHF. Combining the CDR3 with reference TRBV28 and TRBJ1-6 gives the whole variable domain DVKVTQSSRYLVKRTGEKVFLECVQDMDHENMFWYRQDPGLGLRLIYFSYDVKMKEKGDIPEGYSVSREKKERFSLILESASTNQTSMYLCASSFRSYNSPLHFGNGTRLTVT.

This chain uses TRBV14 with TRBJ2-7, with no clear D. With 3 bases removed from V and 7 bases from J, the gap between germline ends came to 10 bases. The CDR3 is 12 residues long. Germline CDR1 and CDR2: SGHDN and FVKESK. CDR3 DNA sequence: TGTGCCAGCAGCCACAATCCGAGGGAGCAGTACTTC. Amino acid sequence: CASSHNPREQYF.

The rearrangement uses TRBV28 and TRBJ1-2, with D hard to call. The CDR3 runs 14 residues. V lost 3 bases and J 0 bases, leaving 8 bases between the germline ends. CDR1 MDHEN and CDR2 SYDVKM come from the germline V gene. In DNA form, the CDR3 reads TGTGCCAGCAGTTTCAATAGCCCTAACTATGGCTACACCTTC. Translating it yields CASSFNSPNYGYTF.